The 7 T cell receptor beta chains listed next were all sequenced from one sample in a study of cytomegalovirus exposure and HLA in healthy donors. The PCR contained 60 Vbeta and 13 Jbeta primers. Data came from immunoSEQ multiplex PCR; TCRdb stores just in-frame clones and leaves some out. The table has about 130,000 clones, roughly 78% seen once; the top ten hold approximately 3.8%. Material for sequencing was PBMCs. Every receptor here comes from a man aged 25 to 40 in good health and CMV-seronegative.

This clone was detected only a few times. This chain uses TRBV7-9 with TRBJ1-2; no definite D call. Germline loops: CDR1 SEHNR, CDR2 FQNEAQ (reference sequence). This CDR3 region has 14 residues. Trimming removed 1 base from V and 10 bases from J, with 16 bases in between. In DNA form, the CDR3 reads TGTGCCAGCAGCTTAGGGGGAGGCAGACCAGACTACACCTTC. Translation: CASSLGGGRPDYTF.

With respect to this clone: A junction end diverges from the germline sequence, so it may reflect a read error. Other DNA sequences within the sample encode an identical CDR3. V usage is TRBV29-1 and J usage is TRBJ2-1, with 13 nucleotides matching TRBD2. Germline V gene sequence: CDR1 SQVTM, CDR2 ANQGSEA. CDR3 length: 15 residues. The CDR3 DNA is TGCAGCGTTCAAGAACTAGCGGGGGGGCGGGGTGAGCAGTTCTTC. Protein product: CSVQELAGGRGEQFF.

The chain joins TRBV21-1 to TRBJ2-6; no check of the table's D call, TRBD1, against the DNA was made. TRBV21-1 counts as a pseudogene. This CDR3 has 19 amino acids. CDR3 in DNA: TGTGCCAGCAGTACTGAGCGTGGGACAGGGAAAGCTGGGGCCAACGTCCTGACTTTC. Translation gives CASSTERGTGKAGANVLTF.

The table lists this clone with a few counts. The CDR3 nucleotides are TGTGCCAGCAGTGACGGGGGGGCCTACAATGAGCAGTTCTTC. It translates to CASSDGGAYNEQFF. The chain carries TRBV6-4 and TRBJ2-1, with 7 nucleotides matching TRBD2. The CDR3 is 14 amino acids. Germline-derived CDR1 and CDR2 are MRHNA and SNTAGT. The trim removed 2 bases at V and 2 bases at J, leaving 0 bases unmatched.

The CDR3 sequence: CAWSVALGDYSNQPQHF. Written as DNA, the CDR3 is TGTGCCTGGAGTGTTGCCCTGGGGGACTATAGCAATCAGCCCCAGCATTTT. The chain is built from TRBV30 and TRBJ1-5; D possibly corresponds to TRBD1 (5 bases). CDR3 length: 17 residues. Germline lookup yields CDR1 GTSNPN and CDR2 SVGIG (reference sequence). V lost 0 bases and J 0 bases, leaving 15 bases between the germline ends.

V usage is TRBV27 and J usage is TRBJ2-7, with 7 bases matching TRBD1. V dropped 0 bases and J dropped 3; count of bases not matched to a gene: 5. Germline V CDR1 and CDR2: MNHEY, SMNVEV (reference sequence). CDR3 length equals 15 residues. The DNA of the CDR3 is TGTGCCAGCAGTTTATCGGGGCGACAGGGCTACGAGCAGTACTTC. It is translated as CASSLSGRQGYEQYF.

The chain's CDR3 is CASSDSGGAGPQHF. The CDR3 DNA reads TGTGCCAGCAGCGATAGCGGAGGTGCTGGGCCCCAGCATTTT. This chain joins TRBV5-6 and TRBJ1-5; unclear D gene. Trimming cost V 4 bases and J 9 bases, with 17 bases left between them. From germline, CDR1 is SGHDT and CDR2 YYEEEE. The CDR3 is made up of 14 amino acids.